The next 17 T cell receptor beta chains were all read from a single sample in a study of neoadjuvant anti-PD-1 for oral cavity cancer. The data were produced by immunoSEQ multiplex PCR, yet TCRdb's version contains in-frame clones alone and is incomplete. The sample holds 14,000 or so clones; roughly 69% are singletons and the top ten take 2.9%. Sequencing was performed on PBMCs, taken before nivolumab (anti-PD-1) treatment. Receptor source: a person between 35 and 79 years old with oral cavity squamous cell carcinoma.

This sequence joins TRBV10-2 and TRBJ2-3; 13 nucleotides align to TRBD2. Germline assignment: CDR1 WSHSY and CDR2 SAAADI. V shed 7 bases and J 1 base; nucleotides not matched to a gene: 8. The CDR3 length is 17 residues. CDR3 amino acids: CASNPGTSGVGTDTQYF. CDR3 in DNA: TGCGCCAGCAATCCCGGGACTAGCGGGGTGGGCACAGATACGCAGTATTTT.

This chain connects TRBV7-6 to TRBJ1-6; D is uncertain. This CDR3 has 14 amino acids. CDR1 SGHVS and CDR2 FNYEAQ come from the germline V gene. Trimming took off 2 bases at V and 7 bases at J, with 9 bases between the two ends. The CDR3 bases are TGTGCCAGCAGCTTACCGGGTGTAAATTCACCCCTCCACTTT. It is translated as CASSLPGVNSPLHF.

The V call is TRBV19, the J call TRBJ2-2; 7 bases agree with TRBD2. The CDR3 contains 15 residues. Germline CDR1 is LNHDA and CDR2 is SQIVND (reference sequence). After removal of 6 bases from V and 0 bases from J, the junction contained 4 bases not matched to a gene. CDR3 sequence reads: CASSTSAANTGELFF. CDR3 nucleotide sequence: TGTGCCAGTAGCACTAGCGCGGCGAACACCGGGGAGCTGTTTTTT.

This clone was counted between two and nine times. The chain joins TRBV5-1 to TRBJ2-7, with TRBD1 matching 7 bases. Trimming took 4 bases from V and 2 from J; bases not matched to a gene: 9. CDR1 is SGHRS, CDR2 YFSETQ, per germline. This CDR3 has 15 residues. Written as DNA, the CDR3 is TGCGCCAGCAGCCCGCGACAGGGATCAGCCTACGAGCAGTACTTC. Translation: CASSPRQGSAYEQYF.

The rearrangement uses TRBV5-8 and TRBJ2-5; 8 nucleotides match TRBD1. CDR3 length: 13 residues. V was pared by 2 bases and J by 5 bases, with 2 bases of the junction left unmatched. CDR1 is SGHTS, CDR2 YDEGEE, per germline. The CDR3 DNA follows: TGTGCCAGCAGCTTCGACAGGGGCGAGACCCAGTACTTC. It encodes CASSFDRGETQYF.

CDR3 protein: CASSVDRDRTDTQYF. The CDR3 DNA is TGTGCCAGCAGCGTTGACCGGGACCGCACAGATACGCAGTATTTT. The chain joins TRBV11-2 to TRBJ2-3; either TRBD1 or TRBD2 may fit D (5 bases each). Trimming cost V 5 bases and J 1 base, with 13 bases left between them. Germline CDR1 and CDR2: SGHAT and FQNNGV. This CDR3 spans 15 amino acids.

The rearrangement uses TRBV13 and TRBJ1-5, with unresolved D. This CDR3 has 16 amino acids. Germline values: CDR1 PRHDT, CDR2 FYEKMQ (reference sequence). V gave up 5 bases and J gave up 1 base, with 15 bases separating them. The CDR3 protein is CASSQGSPGSNQPQHF. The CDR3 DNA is TGTGCCAGCAGCCAAGGGTCCCCCGGGAGCAATCAGCCCCAGCATTTT. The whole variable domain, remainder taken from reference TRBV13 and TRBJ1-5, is AAGVIQSPRHLIKEKRETATLKCYPIPRHDTVYWYQQGPGQDPQFLISFYEKMQSDKGSIPDRFSAQQFSDYHSELNMSSLELGDSALYFCASSQGSPGSNQPQHFGDGTRLSIL.

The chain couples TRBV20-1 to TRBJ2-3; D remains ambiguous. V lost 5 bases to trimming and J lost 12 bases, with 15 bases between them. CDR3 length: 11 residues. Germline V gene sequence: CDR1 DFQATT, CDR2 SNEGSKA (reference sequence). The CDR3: CSAHDGKNQYF. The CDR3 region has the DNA TGCAGTGCTCATGACGGAAAAAACCAGTATTTT.

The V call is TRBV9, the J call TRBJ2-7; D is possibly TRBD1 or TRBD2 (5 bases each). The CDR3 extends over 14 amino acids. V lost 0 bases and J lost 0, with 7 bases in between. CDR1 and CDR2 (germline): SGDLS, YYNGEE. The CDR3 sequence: CASSVDGTSYEQYF. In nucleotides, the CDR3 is TGTGCCAGCAGCGTAGACGGGACCTCCTACGAGCAGTACTTC.

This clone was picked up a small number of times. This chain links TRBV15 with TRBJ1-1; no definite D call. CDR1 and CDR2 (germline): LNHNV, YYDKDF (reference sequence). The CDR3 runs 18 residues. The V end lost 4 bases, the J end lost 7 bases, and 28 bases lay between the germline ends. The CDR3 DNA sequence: TGTGCCACCAGCAAAAGGGTGTTTTACAGCCAGACTCGACGTGAAGCTTTCTTT. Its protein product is CATSKRVFYSQTRREAFF.

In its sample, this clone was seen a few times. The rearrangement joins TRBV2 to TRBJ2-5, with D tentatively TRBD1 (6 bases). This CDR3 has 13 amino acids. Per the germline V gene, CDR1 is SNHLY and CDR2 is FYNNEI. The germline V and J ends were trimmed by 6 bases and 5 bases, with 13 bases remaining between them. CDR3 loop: CASRSRGTETQYF. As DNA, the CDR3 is TGTGCCAGCAGAAGCAGGGGTACGGAGACCCAGTACTTC.

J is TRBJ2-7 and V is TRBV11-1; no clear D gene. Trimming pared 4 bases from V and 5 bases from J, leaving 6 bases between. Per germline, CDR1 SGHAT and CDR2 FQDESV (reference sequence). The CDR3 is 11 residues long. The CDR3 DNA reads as TGTGCCAGCAGCTCCACCCACGAGCAGTACTTC. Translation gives CASSSTHEQYF.

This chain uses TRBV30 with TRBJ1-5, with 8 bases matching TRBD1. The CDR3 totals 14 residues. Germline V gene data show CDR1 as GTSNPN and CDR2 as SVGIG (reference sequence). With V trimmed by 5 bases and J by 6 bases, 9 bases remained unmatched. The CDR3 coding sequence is TGTGCCTGGGCCGGGACAGGTTTTAGTCAGCCCCAGCATTTT. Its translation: CAWAGTGFSQPQHF.

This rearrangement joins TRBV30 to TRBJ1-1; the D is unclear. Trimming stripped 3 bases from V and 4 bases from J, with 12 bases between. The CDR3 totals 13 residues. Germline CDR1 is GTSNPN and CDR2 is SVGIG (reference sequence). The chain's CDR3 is CAWRYSMFTEAFF. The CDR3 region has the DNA TGTGCCTGGAGGTATAGTATGTTCACTGAAGCTTTCTTT.

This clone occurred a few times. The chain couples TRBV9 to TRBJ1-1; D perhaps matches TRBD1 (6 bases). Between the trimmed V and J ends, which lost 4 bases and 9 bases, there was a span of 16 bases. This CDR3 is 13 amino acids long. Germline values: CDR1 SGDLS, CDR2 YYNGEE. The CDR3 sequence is CASSLGTSGKAFF. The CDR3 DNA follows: TGTGCCAGCAGCCTTGGGACAAGCGGTAAAGCTTTCTTT. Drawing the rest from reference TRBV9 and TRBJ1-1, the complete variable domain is DSGVTQTPKHLITATGQRVTLRCSPRSGDLSVYWYQQSLDQGLQFLIQYYNGEERAKGNILERFSAQQFPDLHSELNLSSLELGDSALYFCASSLGTSGKAFFGQGTRLTVV.

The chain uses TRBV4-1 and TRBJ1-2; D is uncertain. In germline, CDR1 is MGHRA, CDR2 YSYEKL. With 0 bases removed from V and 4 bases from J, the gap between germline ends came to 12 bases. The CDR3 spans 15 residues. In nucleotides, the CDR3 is TGCGCCAGCAGCCAAGAGGTCACGGCCGGCTATGGCTACACCTTC. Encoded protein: CASSQEVTAGYGYTF.

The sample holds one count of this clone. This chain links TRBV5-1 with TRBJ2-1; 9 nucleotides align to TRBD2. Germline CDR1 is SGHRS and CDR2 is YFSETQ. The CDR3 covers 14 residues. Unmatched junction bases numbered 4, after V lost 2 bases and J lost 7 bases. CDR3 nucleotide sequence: TGCGCCAGCAGCTTCGGGACTAGCTTTAATGAGCAGTTCTTC. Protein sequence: CASSFGTSFNEQFF.